A single sample is the source of the 27 T cell receptor beta chains below, sequenced in a study of identical twins. MiXCR, applied by TCRdb to the 5' RACE reads, yields one record per CDR3 protein. The sample carries under 800,000 distinct CDR3 sequences, 21% recorded once. This same sample was also part of a study on T cells expressing NK-cell markers.

The sequenced sample was PBMCs. These receptors all stem from a woman aged 18-29 years in good health.

This clonotype was counted only a few times. The chain recombines TRBV7-4 with TRBJ2-1, with 11 bases that match TRBD2. This CDR3 comprises 15 residues. V dropped 4 bases and J dropped 9; count of bases not matched to a gene: 8. CDR1 is SGHVT, CDR2 SQSDAQ, per germline. CDR3 residues: CASSYTGLAVGEQFF. The CDR3, as DNA: TGTGCCAGCAGCTATACGGGACTAGCGGTCGGTGAGCAGTTCTTC.

This clonotype appeared a few times. J is TRBJ2-1 and V is TRBV7-2, with 8 positions matching TRBD2. Losses at the gene ends were 4 bases for V and 4 bases for J; bases not matched to a gene: 3. The CDR3 covers 14 residues. From germline, CDR1 is SGHTA and CDR2 FQGNSA. This CDR3 is CASSSRGVYNEQFF. CDR3 DNA sequence: TGTGCCAGCAGCTCGCGGGGGGTGTACAATGAGCAGTTCTTC. The full variable domain, in which reference TRBV7-2 and TRBJ2-1 provide the parts outside the CDR3, is GAGVSQSPSNKVTEKGKDVELRCDPISGHTALYWYRQSLGQGLEFLIYFQGNSAPDKSGLPSDRFSAERTGGSVSTLTIQRTQQEDSAVYLCASSSRGVYNEQFFGPGTRLTVL.

The rearrangement uses TRBV10-2 and TRBJ2-2; 13 nucleotides agree with TRBD2. CDR3 length equals 15 residues. J gave up 4 bases and V 6 bases, and 2 bases lay outside the gene matches. The germline gives CDR1 WSHSY, CDR2 SAAADI. This CDR3 is CASRGLAGITGELFF. CDR3 nucleotides: TGCGCCAGCAGGGGACTAGCGGGAATCACCGGGGAGCTGTTTTTT.

There are a few counts of this clonotype. The chain combines TRBV6-5 with TRBJ2-2; possibly TRBD1 for D (5 bases). Between the trimmed V and J ends, which lost 0 bases and 0 bases, there was a span of 5 bases. This CDR3 has 15 residues. Per the germline V gene, CDR1 is MNHEY and CDR2 is SVGAGI. In DNA, the CDR3 is TGTGCCAGCAGTTACTCGGGGCCGAACACCGGGGAGCTGTTTTTT. Protein product: CASSYSGPNTGELFF.

This clonotype was seen a few times. This chain uses TRBV5-1 with TRBJ2-2, with a weak D call TRBD1 (6 bases). The CDR3 has 16 residues. Germline CDR1 is SGHRS and CDR2 is YFSETQ. V lost 0 bases, J lost 5 bases, and 14 bases lay in between. The CDR3 DNA follows: TGCGCCAGCAGCTTGGCCTGGGCAGGGGAGACCGGGGAGCTGTTTTTT. This translates into CASSLAWAGETGELFF.

V gene TRBV5-1 combines with J gene TRBJ1-2; tentative D call: TRBD1 (5 bases). Trimming left V 0 bases short and J 9 bases short, with 15 bases between. The CDR3 has 14 amino acids. The germline gives CDR1 SGHRS, CDR2 YFSETQ. The CDR3 sequence is CASSLDSGMGRYTF. The CDR3, as DNA: TGCGCCAGCAGCTTGGATTCGGGTATGGGACGCTACACCTTC.

This chain uses TRBV20-1 with TRBJ2-1; 7 bases agree with TRBD2. V was pared by 6 bases and J by 2 bases, with 7 bases of the junction left unmatched. The germline CDR1 and CDR2 sequences are DFQATT and SNEGSKA (reference sequence). CDR3 length: 14 amino acids. CDR3 sequence: CSAKLASPYNEQFF. In DNA form, the CDR3 reads TGCAGTGCAAAACTAGCGTCTCCCTACAATGAGCAGTTCTTC.

This clonotype was recorded a few times. The V gene is TRBV10-3, the J gene TRBJ1-6; the D is unclear. The CDR3 totals 18 residues. Per the germline V gene, CDR1 is ENHRY and CDR2 is SYGVKD. V was pared by 0 bases and J by 7 bases, with 19 bases between. The CDR3 region is CAISESKEGWPSNSPLHF. In DNA, the CDR3 is TGTGCCATCAGTGAGTCGAAGGAGGGTTGGCCTTCCAATTCACCCCTCCACTTT.

V and J are TRBV11-2 and TRBJ2-7; 8 bases line up with TRBD2. CDR1 and CDR2 (germline): SGHAT, FQNNGV. V lost 6 bases to trimming and J lost 7 bases; unmatched junction nucleotides: 14. CDR3 length: 15 amino acids. This CDR3 is CASRNPTSGLNEQYF. The CDR3 DNA is TGTGCCAGCAGGAACCCCACTAGCGGCCTCAATGAGCAGTACTTC.

V gene TRBV10-3 combines with J gene TRBJ2-3; D unclear. Germline V gene data show CDR1 as ENHRY and CDR2 as SYGVKD. V was cut by 3 bases and J by 1 base, with 14 bases left in between. The CDR3 totals 16 residues. CDR3 amino acids: CAISDPIRKGTDTQYF. DNA of the CDR3: TGTGCCATCAGTGATCCGATTAGGAAGGGCACAGATACGCAGTATTTT.

V usage is TRBV15 and J usage is TRBJ1-5; D is ambiguous. V gave up 3 bases and J gave up 4 bases, with 13 bases separating them. The CDR3 is 15 residues long. Germline V gene lookup returns CDR1 LNHNV and CDR2 YYDKDF (reference sequence). The CDR3 nucleotides are TGTGCCACCAGCAGCGAAAGGGTCGGAAATCAGCCCCAGCATTTT. Translation: CATSSERVGNQPQHF.

This clonotype has a handful of counts. The V call is TRBV7-9, the J call TRBJ1-5, with D hard to call. Trimming left V 5 bases short and J 1 base short, with 15 bases between. Germline CDR1 is SEHNR and CDR2 is FQNEAQ (reference sequence). The CDR3 runs to 16 residues. The CDR3 nucleotides are TGTGCCAGCAGCCCGATTGGCTTGAGGAGCAATCAGCCCCAGCATTTT. Residues: CASSPIGLRSNQPQHF.

The table lists this clonotype with a few counts. The J gene is TRBJ1-2, the V gene TRBV20-1, with a weak D call TRBD1 (6 bases). Looked up from germline, CDR1 is DFQATT and CDR2 is SNEGSKA (reference sequence). This CDR3 is 13 amino acids long. V was shortened by 4 bases and J by 3 bases, with 12 bases between the two germline ends. CDR3 in amino acids: CSATGTRDYGYTF. The CDR3 DNA reads as TGCAGTGCTACCGGGACACGGGACTATGGCTACACCTTC.

This clonotype turned up a few times. The CDR3 loop is CAIIRSDEQYF. CDR3 in DNA: TGTGCCATCATTCGTAGCGACGAGCAGTACTTC. The V and J genes are TRBV10-3 and TRBJ2-7; TRBD2 might be the D (5 bases). Germline CDR1 is ENHRY and CDR2 is SYGVKD. The germline V and J ends were trimmed by 7 bases and 5 bases, with 9 bases remaining between them. The CDR3 extends over 11 amino acids.

This clonotype was counted between two and nine times. This chain joins TRBV5-5 and TRBJ2-1, with D maybe TRBD2 (6 bases). V was cut by 5 bases and J by 10 bases, with 19 bases left in between. The CDR3 sequence is 14 residues long. Germline loops: CDR1 SGHKS, CDR2 YYEKEE (reference sequence). For the CDR3, the DNA is TGTGCCAGCAGACCTCTTGGGACTTTGAAGGAGCAGTTCTTC. Amino acid sequence: CASRPLGTLKEQFF.

This chain links TRBV21-1 with TRBJ2-7; TRBD1 reflects the table's D call only, with no check against the DNA. TRBV21-1 is marked as a pseudogene. The CDR3 contains 19 residues. CDR3 residues: CASSKDRPSNRGTSYEQYF. DNA for the CDR3: TGTGCCAGCAGCAAAGATAGACCCTCCAACAGGGGAACTTCCTACGAGCAGTACTTC.

CDR3 bases: TGCAGCGTTGCATTTCAGGAACCAAGTGGCGGCTACACCTTC. It translates to CSVAFQEPSGGYTF. V gene TRBV29-1 combines with J gene TRBJ1-2; D ambiguous. CDR3 length equals 14 residues. The germline CDR1 and CDR2 sequences are SQVTM and ANQGSEA. Trimming shortened V by 4 bases and J by 8 bases, and 20 bases separated the two germline ends.

This clonotype was detected ten times or more. The chain couples TRBV2 to TRBJ2-7; D is uncertain. Germline CDR1 and CDR2: SNHLY and FYNNEI. V lost 6 bases and J lost 2, with 14 bases in between. This CDR3 spans 14 amino acids. The CDR3 DNA sequence: TGTGCCAGCAGGGGCTCGTTAGGCACCTACGAGCAGTACTTC. The encoded protein is CASRGSLGTYEQYF.

This clonotype was picked up a small number of times. The V and J genes are TRBV6-1 and TRBJ1-2; D might be TRBD1 (5 bases). V lost 8 bases, J lost 1 base, and 17 bases lay in between. The CDR3 covers 15 residues. Germline V gene sequence: CDR1 MNHNS, CDR2 SASEGT. The DNA of the CDR3 is TGTGCCAGCGTACCAAGGGGACGCTTTAACTATGGCTACACCTTC. It is translated as CASVPRGRFNYGYTF.

This clonotype was seen repeatedly, ten times or more. The V and J genes are TRBV5-1 and TRBJ1-2, with D maybe TRBD1 (6 bases). Deletions cut 4 bases from V and 8 bases from J, with 18 bases between. This CDR3 is built from 14 residues. In germline, CDR1 is SGHRS, CDR2 YFSETQ. CDR3 coding DNA: TGCGCCAGCAGCCCAGTGGCAGGGGCAAGCGGCTACACCTTC. It is translated as CASSPVAGASGYTF. Full variable domain (rest looked up from reference TRBV5-1 and TRBJ1-2): KAGVTQTPRYLIKTRGQQVTLSCSPISGHRSVSWYQQTPGQGLQFLFEYFSETQRNKGNFPGRFSGRQFSNSRSEMNVSTLELGDSALYLCASSPVAGASGYTFGSGTRLTVV.

V is TRBV12-3 or TRBV12-4 and J is TRBJ2-7, with TRBD2 as a possible D gene (5 bases). The CDR3 contains 14 residues. Trimming stripped 4 bases from V and 3 bases from J, with 13 bases between. The CDR3 protein is CASSSDSGNYEQYF. As DNA, the CDR3 is TGTGCCAGCAGTTCAGACTCGGGGAACTACGAGCAGTACTTC.

A few counts support this clonotype. J is TRBJ2-7 and V is TRBV29-1; unclear D gene. V was cut by 8 bases and J by 0 bases, with 11 bases left in between. The CDR3 has 12 residues. Germline values: CDR1 SQVTM, CDR2 ANQGSEA. In nucleotides, the CDR3 is TGCAGCACGACATCAAGCTCCTACGAGCAGTACTTC. Translating it yields CSTTSSSYEQYF.

The chain's CDR3 is CASSLGGYGPTDTQYF. In DNA form, the CDR3 reads TGTGCCAGCAGCTTAGGAGGGTATGGGCCCACAGATACGCAGTATTTT. The gene calls are TRBV7-2 and TRBJ2-3; the D gene is possibly TRBD2 (5 bases). Germline V gives CDR1 SGHTA, CDR2 FQGNSA. V lost 1 base and J lost 2, with 13 bases in between. The CDR3 runs to 16 residues.

This clonotype was observed many times. V gene TRBV15 combines with J gene TRBJ2-5; 9 bases are a match to TRBD2. This CDR3 region has 15 residues. CDR1 is LNHNV and CDR2 is YYDKDF in the germline V gene (reference sequence). Trimming removed 0 bases from V and 3 bases from J; junction bases left unmatched: 2. CDR3 DNA sequence: TGTGCCACCAGCAGAGATGCTAGCGGGGAAGAGACCCAGTACTTC. Translation gives CATSRDASGEETQYF.

This clonotype was seen only a few times. The genes are TRBV7-2 and TRBJ1-1, with no clear D. The CDR3 loop spans 11 amino acids. V was cut by 4 bases and J by 4 bases, with 4 bases left in between. Germline V gene sequence: CDR1 SGHTA, CDR2 FQGNSA. CDR3 DNA: TGTGCCAGCAGCTATCTCACTGAAGCTTTCTTT. Its protein is CASSYLTEAFF.

This clonotype occurred a few times. The rearrangement uses TRBV20-1 and TRBJ2-3; 8 nucleotides line up with TRBD1. Per germline, CDR1 DFQATT and CDR2 SNEGSKA (reference sequence). V lost 3 bases and J lost 1; bases outside the gene matches: 9. The CDR3 contains 16 residues. The CDR3 DNA is TGCAGTGCTAGCAACAGGGGGAGAAGGGGCACAGATACGCAGTATTTT. This codes for CSASNRGRRGTDTQYF.

The rearrangement links TRBV27 to TRBJ2-1; the D gene is possibly TRBD1 (6 bases). The CDR3 length is 15 residues. Germline V gives CDR1 MNHEY, CDR2 SMNVEV (reference sequence). V lost 3 bases and J lost 3, with 12 bases in between. Here the CDR3 reads CASSLKKGVYNEQFF. The CDR3 nucleotides are TGTGCCAGCAGTTTGAAAAAGGGGGTCTACAATGAGCAGTTCTTC.